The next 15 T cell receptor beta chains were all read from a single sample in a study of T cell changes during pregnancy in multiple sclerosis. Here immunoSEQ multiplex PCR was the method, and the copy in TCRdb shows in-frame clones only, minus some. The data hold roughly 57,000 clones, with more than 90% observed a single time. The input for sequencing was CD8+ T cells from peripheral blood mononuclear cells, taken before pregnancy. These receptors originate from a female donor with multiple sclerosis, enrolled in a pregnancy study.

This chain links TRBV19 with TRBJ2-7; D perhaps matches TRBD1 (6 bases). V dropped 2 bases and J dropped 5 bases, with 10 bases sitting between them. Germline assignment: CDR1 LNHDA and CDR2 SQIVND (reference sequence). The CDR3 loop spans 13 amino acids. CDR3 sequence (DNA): TGTGCCAGTAGTATAATTGCAGGGGACGAGCAGTACTTC. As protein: CASSIIAGDEQYF.

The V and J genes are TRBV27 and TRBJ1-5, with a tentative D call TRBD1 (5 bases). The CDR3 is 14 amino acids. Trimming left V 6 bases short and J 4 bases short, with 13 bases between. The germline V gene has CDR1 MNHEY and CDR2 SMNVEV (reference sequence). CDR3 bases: TGTGCCAGCAGGGGGGGACTACCGAATCAGCCCCAGCATTTT. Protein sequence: CASRGGLPNQPQHF.

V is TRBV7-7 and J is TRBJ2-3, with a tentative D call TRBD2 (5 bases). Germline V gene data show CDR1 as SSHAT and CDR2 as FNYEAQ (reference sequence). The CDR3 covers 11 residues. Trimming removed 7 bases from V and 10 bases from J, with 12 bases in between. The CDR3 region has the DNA TGTGCCAGCAAGCCCCCGCGGGCGCAGTATTTT. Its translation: CASKPPRAQYF.

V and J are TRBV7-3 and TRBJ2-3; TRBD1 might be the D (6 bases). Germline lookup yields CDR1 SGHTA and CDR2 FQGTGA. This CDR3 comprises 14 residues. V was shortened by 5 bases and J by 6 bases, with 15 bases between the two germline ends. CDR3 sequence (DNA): TGTGCCAGCAGCGGTCTTGGGGGCAGGGATACGCAGTATTTT. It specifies CASSGLGGRDTQYF. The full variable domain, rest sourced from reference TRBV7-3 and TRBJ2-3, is GAGVSQTPSNKVTEKGKYVELRCDPISGHTALYWYRQSLGQGPEFLIYFQGTGAADDSGLPNDRFFAVRPEGSVSTLKIQRTERGDSAVYLCASSGLGGRDTQYFGPGTRLTVL.

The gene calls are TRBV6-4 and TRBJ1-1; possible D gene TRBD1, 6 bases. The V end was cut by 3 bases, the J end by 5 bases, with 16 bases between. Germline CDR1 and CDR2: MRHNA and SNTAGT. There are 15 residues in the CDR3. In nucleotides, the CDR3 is TGTGCCAGCAGTGAAACGTCGCAGGGGTTAACTGAAGCTTTCTTT. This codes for CASSETSQGLTEAFF.

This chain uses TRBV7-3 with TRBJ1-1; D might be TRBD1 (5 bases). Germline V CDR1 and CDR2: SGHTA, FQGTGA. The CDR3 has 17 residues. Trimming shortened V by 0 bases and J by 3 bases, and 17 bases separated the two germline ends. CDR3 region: CASSLTVGQGVDTEAFF. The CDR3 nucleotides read TGTGCCAGCAGCTTAACAGTTGGGCAGGGTGTCGACACTGAAGCTTTCTTT.

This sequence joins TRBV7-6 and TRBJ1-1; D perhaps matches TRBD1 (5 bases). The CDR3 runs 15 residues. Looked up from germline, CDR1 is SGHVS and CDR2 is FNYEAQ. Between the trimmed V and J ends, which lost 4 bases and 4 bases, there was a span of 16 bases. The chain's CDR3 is CASSSTPGEGTEAFF. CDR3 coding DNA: TGTGCCAGCAGCTCAACACCGGGGGAGGGCACTGAAGCTTTCTTT. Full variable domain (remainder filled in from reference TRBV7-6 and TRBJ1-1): GAGVSQSPRYKVTKRGQDVALRCDPISGHVSLYWYRQALGQGPEFLTYFNYEAQQDKSGLPNDRFSAERPEGSISTLTIQRTEQRDSAMYRCASSSTPGEGTEAFFGQGTRLTVV.

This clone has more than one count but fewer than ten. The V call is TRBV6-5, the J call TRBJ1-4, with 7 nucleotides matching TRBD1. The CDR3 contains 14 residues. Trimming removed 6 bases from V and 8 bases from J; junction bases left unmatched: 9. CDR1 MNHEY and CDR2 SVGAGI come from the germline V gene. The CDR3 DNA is TGTGCCAGCAGCACTTACCAGGGGGAAGAAAAACTGTTTTTT. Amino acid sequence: CASSTYQGEEKLFF.

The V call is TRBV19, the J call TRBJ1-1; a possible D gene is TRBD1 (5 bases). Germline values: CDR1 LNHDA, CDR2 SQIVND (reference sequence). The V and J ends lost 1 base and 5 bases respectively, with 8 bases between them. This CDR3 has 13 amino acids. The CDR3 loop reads CASSIAGGTEAFF. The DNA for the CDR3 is TGTGCCAGTAGTATAGCCGGGGGGACTGAAGCTTTCTTT.

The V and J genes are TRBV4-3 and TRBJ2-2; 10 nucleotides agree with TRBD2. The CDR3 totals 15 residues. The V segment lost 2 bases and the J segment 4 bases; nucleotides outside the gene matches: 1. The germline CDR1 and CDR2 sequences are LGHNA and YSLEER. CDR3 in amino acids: CASSQSGGATGELFF. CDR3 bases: TGCGCCAGCAGCCAAAGCGGGGGGGCCACCGGGGAGCTGTTTTTT.

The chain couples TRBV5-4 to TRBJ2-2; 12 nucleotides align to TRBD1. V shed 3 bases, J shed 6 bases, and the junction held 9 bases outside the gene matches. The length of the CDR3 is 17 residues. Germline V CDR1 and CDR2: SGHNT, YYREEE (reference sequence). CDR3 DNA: TGTGCCAGCAGCTCGTCAAGGGGACAGGGGGCGGCCGGGGAGCTGTTTTTT. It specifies CASSSSRGQGAAGELFF. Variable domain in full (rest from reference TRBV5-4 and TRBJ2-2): ETGVTQSPTHLIKTRGQQVTLRCSSQSGHNTVSWYQQALGQGPQFIFQYYREEENGRGNFPPRFSGLQFPNYSSELNVNALELDDSALYLCASSSSRGQGAAGELFFGEGSRLTVL.

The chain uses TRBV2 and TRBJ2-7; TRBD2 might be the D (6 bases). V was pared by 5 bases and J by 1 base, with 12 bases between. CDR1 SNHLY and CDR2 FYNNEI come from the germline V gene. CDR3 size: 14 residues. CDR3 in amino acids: CASSSGVSSYEQYF. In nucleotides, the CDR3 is TGTGCCAGCAGTTCGGGAGTTTCGTCCTACGAGCAGTACTTC.

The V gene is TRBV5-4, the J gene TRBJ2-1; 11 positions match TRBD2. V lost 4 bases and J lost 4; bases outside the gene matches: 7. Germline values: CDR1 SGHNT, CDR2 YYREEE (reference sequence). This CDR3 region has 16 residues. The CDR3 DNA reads TGTGCCAGCAGCCCGCCGGGACTAGCGGAATACAATGAGCAGTTCTTC. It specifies CASSPPGLAEYNEQFF.

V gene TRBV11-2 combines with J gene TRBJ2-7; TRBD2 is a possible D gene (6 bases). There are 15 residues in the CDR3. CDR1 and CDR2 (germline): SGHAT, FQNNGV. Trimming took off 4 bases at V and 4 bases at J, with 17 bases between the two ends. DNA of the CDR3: TGTGCCAGCAGCTCCTGGGCCGGGCGGGATTACGAGCAGTACTTC. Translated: CASSSWAGRDYEQYF.

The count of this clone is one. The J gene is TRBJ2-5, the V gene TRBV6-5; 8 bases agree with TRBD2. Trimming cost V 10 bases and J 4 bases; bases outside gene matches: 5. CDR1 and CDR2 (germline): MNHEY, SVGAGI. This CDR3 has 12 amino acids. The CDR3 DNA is TGTGCCACTACCAGCGGGGGAGAGACCCAGTACTTC. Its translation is CATTSGGETQYF.